The clone carrying this TCR beta chain was seen many times. Its specificity is unknown. Germline V lookup: CDR1 ENHRY, CDR2 SYGVKD. This CDR3 spans 13 amino acids. Trimming removed 6 bases at V and 4 bases at J, with 13 bases between. The sample originates from a study of regulatory T cells in long-lasting Graves disease. Study-wide results and limits: The persistent group shared 2,500 or so public clonotypes, more than the roughly 970 shared by new patients.

Arm-PCR of CDR3 regions and iRepertoire HTBI primers were the basis on which TCR beta libraries were built. From the multiplex PCR reads, TCRdb called clonotypes with MiXCR, one entry per CDR3 protein. The repertoire consists of more than 450,000 distinct CDR3 sequences, with more than 10% occurring once and the leading ten covering roughly 8.2%. The sample's time point: newly diagnosed GD, antithyroid drugs for less than 3 months. After RNA was extracted from PBMCs, the TCR library was made from it. In each case, Graves' disease was diagnosed per American Thyroid Association guidelines. The same sample was also used in a study of T cells in Graves' hyperthyroidism and ophthalmopathy.

Sample: peripheral blood mononuclear cells (PBMCs), taken at new diagnosis, from a patient treated with antithyroid drugs. The V and J genes are TRBV10-3 and TRBJ2-7; tentative D call: TRBD2 (5 bases). The receptor was derived from a woman aged 30 to 39 with Graves disease. DNA for the CDR3: TGTGCCATCAGCCCGGGGTATCAGTACGAGCAGTACTTC. It translates to CAISPGYQYEQYF.